Shown below are 16 T cell receptor beta chains from a single sample sequenced in a study of identical twins. Each CDR3 protein is one row after TCRdb ran MiXCR on the 5' RACE reads. The repertoire holds approximately 410,000 distinct CDR3 sequences, with roughly 20% as singletons. Source material: naive T cells sorted from blood. These receptors were collected from a man aged 45-65 years in good health.

This clonotype was found many times. The chain joins TRBV20-1 to TRBJ2-5; TRBD2 is a possible D gene (7 bases). This CDR3 comprises 14 residues. Germline loops: CDR1 DFQATT, CDR2 SNEGSKA (reference sequence). V gave up 6 bases and J gave up 4 bases, with 18 bases separating them. The CDR3 DNA reads as TGCAGTGCCGAAGTGGGGGGGGCCTCAGAGACCCAGTACTTC. It codes for CSAEVGGASETQYF.

This clonotype was detected only a few times. This chain connects TRBV5-1 to TRBJ2-1; 16 bases are a match to TRBD2. CDR1 is SGHRS and CDR2 is YFSETQ in the germline V gene. Trimming at V came to 4 bases and at J to 2 bases, leaving 6 bases not matched to a gene. The CDR3 is made up of 18 amino acids. CDR3 bases: TGCGCCAGCAGCCTGGGACTAGCGGGAGGGCCCCCCTACAATGAGCAGTTCTTC. Protein: CASSLGLAGGPPYNEQFF.

In this sample, this clonotype turned up many times. The chain uses TRBV12-3 or TRBV12-4 and TRBJ1-1, with D uncertain. With 5 bases removed from V and 1 base from J, the gap between germline ends came to 8 bases. The CDR3 is 13 residues long. The CDR3 spells CASSLKRNTEAFF. The CDR3 DNA follows: TGTGCCAGCAGTCTTAAGAGGAACACTGAAGCTTTCTTT.

This chain links TRBV5-1 with TRBJ2-1, with 8 bases matching TRBD1. Looked up from germline, CDR1 is SGHRS and CDR2 is YFSETQ. This CDR3 spans 17 amino acids. Trimming cost V 4 bases and J 5 bases; bases outside gene matches: 14. The CDR3 coding sequence is TGCGCCAGCAGCCCGATGGGACAGGTTGGACCCAACAATGAGCAGTTCTTC. Its protein product is CASSPMGQVGPNNEQFF.

The chain is built from TRBV28 and TRBJ2-1, with no clear D. Germline loops: CDR1 MDHEN, CDR2 SYDVKM. V shed 5 bases and J shed 1 base, with 12 bases lying between them. The CDR3 is 15 amino acids. CDR3 DNA: TGTGCCAGCAGTCCTCGGATCCGTTCCTACAATGAGCAGTTCTTC. It yields the protein CASSPRIRSYNEQFF.

There are many counts of this clonotype. The chain carries TRBV20-1 and TRBJ2-1; 12 positions agree with TRBD2. CDR3 length: 18 amino acids. The J segment lost 5 bases and the V segment lost 3 bases, leaving 14 bases of the junction unmatched. CDR1 and CDR2 (germline): DFQATT, SNEGSKA (reference sequence). CDR3 nucleotides: TGCAGTGCTAGTTATGATCCTAGCGGGAGGGTTAAGGACAATGAGCAGTTCTTC. Translating it yields CSASYDPSGRVKDNEQFF.

This clonotype has more than one count but fewer than ten. Here the CDR3 reads CSAGTGGNSPLHF. In DNA form, the CDR3 reads TGCAGTGCTGGTACAGGGGGAAATTCACCCCTCCACTTT. This sequence joins TRBV20-1 and TRBJ1-6, with 8 bases identical to TRBD1. Germline CDR1 reads DFQATT; CDR2 reads SNEGSKA (reference sequence). J lost 7 bases, V lost 5 bases, and 4 bases had no gene match. The CDR3 loop spans 13 amino acids.

This chain connects TRBV12-3 or TRBV12-4 to TRBJ2-1; 9 bases are shared with TRBD2. The CDR3 length is 15 residues. Unmatched junction bases numbered 13, after V lost 6 bases and J lost 10 bases. The CDR3 is CASSPWGLAGKEQFF. The CDR3 DNA reads TGTGCCAGCAGCCCCTGGGGTCTAGCGGGGAAAGAGCAGTTCTTC.

The sample holds many counts of this clonotype. This rearrangement joins TRBV14 to TRBJ2-1, with 11 positions matching TRBD2. The V segment lost 1 base and the J segment 9 bases; nucleotides outside the gene matches: 5. The length of the CDR3 is 15 residues. CDR1 is SGHDN, CDR2 FVKESK, per germline. The CDR3 loop reads CASSQARGTSGEQFF. The DNA for the CDR3 is TGTGCCAGCAGCCAAGCTCGGGGGACTAGCGGTGAGCAGTTCTTC. Drawing the rest from reference TRBV14 and TRBJ2-1, the complete variable domain is EAGVTQFPSHSVIEKGQTVTLRCDPISGHDNLYWYRRVMGKEIKFLLHFVKESKQDESGMPNNRFLAERTGGTYSTLKVQPAELEDSGVYFCASSQARGTSGEQFFGPGTRLTVL.

This clonotype occurred many times. The J gene is TRBJ2-3, the V gene TRBV7-3; D may be TRBD1 or TRBD2 (6 bases each). This CDR3 region has 15 residues. Trimming took 0 bases from V and 3 from J, leaving 10 bases between them. CDR1 is SGHTA and CDR2 is FQGTGA in the germline V gene. CDR3 sequence: CASSLTRGRTDTQYF. The CDR3 region has the DNA TGTGCCAGCAGCTTAACTCGGGGGCGAACAGATACGCAGTATTTT.

This clonotype was picked up a small number of times. This chain uses TRBV5-1 with TRBJ2-1; no firm D call. The germline CDR1 and CDR2 sequences are SGHRS and YFSETQ. The CDR3 sequence is 13 residues long. V was cut by 5 bases and J by 10 bases, with 16 bases left in between. This CDR3 is CASSTVGKTEQFF. As DNA, the CDR3 is TGCGCCAGCAGTACGGTGGGGAAAACCGAGCAGTTCTTC.

This clonotype was recorded once. This rearrangement joins TRBV5-8 to TRBJ2-1; TRBD2 might be the D (8 bases). CDR1 and CDR2 from the germline V gene are SGHTS and YDEGEE. The CDR3 covers 15 residues. The V and J ends lost 5 bases and 9 bases respectively, with 21 bases between them. CDR3 residues: CASRWRGLAGGEQFF. The DNA of the CDR3 is TGTGCCAGCAGATGGAGGGGGCTTGCGGGAGGTGAGCAGTTCTTC. The variable domain in full, completed from reference TRBV5-8 and TRBJ2-1, reads EAGVTQSPTHLIKTRGQQATLRCSPISGHTSVYWYQQALGLGLQFLLWYDEGEERNRGNFPPRFSGRQFPNYSSELNVNALELEDSALYLCASRWRGLAGGEQFFGPGTRLTVL.

The rearrangement links TRBV20-1 to TRBJ2-1; D is possibly TRBD1 (5 bases). The CDR3 contains 13 residues. V lost 3 bases to trimming and J lost 2 bases, with 8 bases between them. CDR1 DFQATT and CDR2 SNEGSKA come from the germline V gene (reference sequence). The CDR3 nucleotides read TGCAGTGCTAGCAGGGCAACCTACAATGAGCAGTTCTTC. Translated, it gives CSASRATYNEQFF.

This clonotype was seen only a few times. V and J are TRBV20-1 and TRBJ1-5, with D perhaps matching TRBD1 (6 bases). CDR1 is DFQATT and CDR2 is SNEGSKA in the germline V gene (reference sequence). V dropped 1 base and J dropped 2 bases, with 15 bases sitting between them. The CDR3 loop spans 16 amino acids. The CDR3 DNA reads TGCAGTGCTAGAGTAGGGGGGGCGCTCGGCAATCAGCCCCAGCATTTT. As protein: CSARVGGALGNQPQHF.

This clonotype was seen ten or more times. The gene calls are TRBV19 and TRBJ2-7; no reliable D call. This CDR3 contains 13 residues. Trimming removed 3 bases from V and 2 bases from J, with 8 bases in between. Germline V lookup: CDR1 LNHDA, CDR2 SQIVND (reference sequence). CDR3 bases: TGTGCCAGTAGTATTGCGAGCCCCTACGAGCAGTACTTC. Translating gives CASSIASPYEQYF.

The gene calls are TRBV23-1 and TRBJ2-7; D not certain. TRBV23-1 belongs to the ORF category, with a function that is uncertain. The CDR3 extends over 16 amino acids. V was pared by 0 bases and J by 5 bases, with 17 bases between. CDR3 protein: CASSQSVTKSEDEQYF. The CDR3 DNA reads TGCGCCAGCAGTCAATCGGTCACGAAGAGTGAAGACGAGCAGTACTTC.